This T cell receptor beta chain was identified during a study of blood T cell repertoires in COVID-19. This clone occurred once. Original methodology: From reference gene primer amplification, estimates of nucleated cell counts were derived. Sequencing was performed with immunoSEQ multiplex PCR; in TCRdb, only in-frame clones are kept and a portion is missing. V, J and clone size are those of that table, while D and trimming were read from the DNA. The sample lists 300,000 to 400,000 clones; approximately 86% were seen once. The CDR3 is 14 residues long. Germline-derived CDR1 and CDR2 are LNHDA and SQIVND (reference sequence). V shed 3 bases and J shed 0 bases, with 8 bases lying between them.

Material: peripheral blood. The sequence was obtained from a young man with COVID-19, enrolled during active disease. The V and J genes are TRBV19 and TRBJ1-2, with D possibly matching TRBD1 (6 bases). The CDR3 DNA is TGTGCCAGTAGTATGAACAGGGCTAACTATGGCTACACCTTC. Translating it yields CASSMNRANYGYTF.